Sequencing of this TCR beta chain was carried out in a study of blood T cells in healthy people across ages. Whole-study results and caveats: Naive T cell percentage and TCR beta diversity correlated strongly.

This CDR3 is built from 16 residues. From germline, CDR1 is DFQATT and CDR2 SNEGSKA (reference sequence). Trimming removed 0 bases from V and 0 bases from J; junction bases left unmatched: 4. In regard to this clonotype: Its antigen remains unknown.

Together with a sample-barcoded 5' primer, a J-beta primer mix was included in a second PCR lasting roughly 7 to 11 cycles. TCRdb itself ran the 5' RACE reads through MiXCR, one entry per CDR3 protein. There are about 1.4 million distinct CDR3 sequences in the sample; roughly 60% occur only once, and 5.5% to 8% lies in the top ten. The sequencing input was blood. The sequence was obtained from a man in his late teens or twenties in good health. This sequence joins TRBV20-1 and TRBJ2-1; TRBD2 agrees at 8 bases. The CDR3 DNA is TGCAGTGCTAGAGATGATCGGGGGGGCTCCTACAATGAGCAGTTCTTC. Translated, it gives CSARDDRGGSYNEQFF.